Listed below are T cell receptor beta chains from one sample, sequenced in a study of OX40 agonist ivuxolimab in advanced cancers. TCRdb's copy holds only in-frame clones and misses some; the assay was immunoSEQ multiplex PCR. Among tens of thousands of clones listed, around 87% were seen once. The sequenced sample was CD4+ or CD8+ T cells sorted from blood, obtained in a trial of the OX40 agonist ivuxolimab. Receptors originate from an adult with an advanced solid tumor such as melanoma, head and neck, liver or kidney cancer. CDR3s include the opening cysteine and the closing phenylalanine or tryptophan. A D gene is named only where the DNA matches it firmly. Some rows mark clone size as missing; the rest say once, few, many or name a class of expanded clone.

v_call	j_call	d_call	clone_size	cdr3_aa	cdr3_nt
TRBV9	TRBJ1-3	NA	NA	CASSEGVGSGNTIYF	TGTGCCAGCAGCGAGGGGGTAGGATCTGGAAACACCATATATTTT
TRBV5-6	TRBJ1-1	NA	once	CASSSVLGGGAFF	TGTGCCAGCAGCTCGGTTCTTGGAGGGGGAGCTTTCTTT
TRBV4-1	TRBJ1-1	NA	NA	CASSQDPTANTEAFF	TGCGCCAGCAGCCAAGATCCGACAGCTAACACTGAAGCTTTCTTT
TRBV10-3	TRBJ1-5	TRBD1	NA	CAISKDREGNQPQHF	TGTGCCATCAGCAAGGACAGGGAGGGCAATCAGCCCCAGCATTTT
TRBV19	TRBJ2-7	NA	NA	CASSQGTGSYEQYF	TGTGCCAGTAGCCAGGGGACCGGATCCTACGAGCAGTACTTC
TRBV19	TRBJ2-3	NA	NA	CASSITEYDNTQYF	TGTGCCAGTAGTATAACAGAATACGATAATACGCAGTATTTT
TRBV9	TRBJ1-3	NA	NA	CASSPRQAPYSGNTIYF	TGTGCCAGCAGCCCGCGACAGGCGCCCTACTCTGGAAACACCATATATTTT
TRBV27	TRBJ1-2	NA	once	CASSSSDGPSNYGYTF	TGTGCCAGCAGTTCGTCGGACGGGCCTTCTAACTATGGCTACACCTTC
TRBV9	TRBJ1-1	TRBD1	NA	CASSVAVDRVGSEAFF	TGTGCCAGCAGCGTAGCCGTCGACAGGGTGGGGAGTGAAGCTTTCTTT
TRBV19	TRBJ2-7	TRBD1	once	CASSIERGPTYEQYF	TGTGCCAGTAGTATAGAAAGGGGGCCCACCTACGAGCAGTACTTC
TRBV29-1	TRBJ2-7	NA	NA	CSVEDNGREQYF	TGCAGCGTTGAAGATAATGGGAGGGAGCAGTACTTC
TRBV11-3	TRBJ2-7	TRBD1	NA	CASSPRTGEDEQYF	TGTGCCAGCAGCCCCCGGACAGGGGAAGACGAGCAGTACTTC
TRBV4-2	TRBJ1-4	NA	NA	CASSQVAGTRATNEKLFF	TGTGCCAGCAGCCAAGTGGCAGGGACACGCGCAACTAATGAAAAACTGTTTTTT
TRBV13	TRBJ1-4	NA	NA	CASSLGSRRDEKLFF	TGTGCCAGCAGCTTAGGATCCCGGAGGGATGAAAAACTGTTTTTT
TRBV5-6	TRBJ2-7	TRBD2	NA	CASSATSGVHEQYF	TGTGCCAGCAGCGCGACTAGCGGGGTTCACGAGCAGTACTTC
TRBV7-9	TRBJ1-1	NA	NA	CASSPPDSYTEAFF	TGTGCCAGCAGCCCCCCGGACAGCTACACTGAAGCTTTCTTT
TRBV9	TRBJ2-1	TRBD2	NA	CASSGGGSLYNEQFF	TGTGCCAGCAGCGGCGGGGGGAGCTTATACAATGAGCAGTTCTTC
TRBV1	TRBJ2-5	NA	NA	CTSSQESGLRETQYF	TGCACCAGCAGCCAAGAATCGGGGCTGAGGGAGACCCAGTACTTC
TRBV7-6	TRBJ2-1	NA	NA	CASSPLGLQSYNEQFF	TGTGCCAGCAGCCCTTTGGGACTTCAATCCTACAATGAGCAGTTCTTC
TRBV4-3	TRBJ1-4	TRBD1	NA	CASSQLDRINEKLFF	TGCGCCAGCAGCCAACTGGACAGGATTAATGAAAAACTGTTTTTT
TRBV9	TRBJ1-2	NA	NA	CASSGVESDREVYGYTF	TGTGCCAGCAGCGGCGTCGAGTCCGACAGAGAGGTCTATGGCTACACCTTC
TRBV15	TRBJ1-1	TRBD1	NA	CATSREGQGDEAFF	TGTGCCACCAGCAGAGAGGGACAGGGGGATGAAGCTTTCTTT
TRBV5-4	TRBJ1-2	NA	NA	CASSSRAYGYTF	TGTGCCAGCAGCTCCCGGGCTTATGGCTACACCTTC
TRBV6-5	TRBJ1-3	NA	NA	CASRFRGSGGNTIYF	TGTGCCAGCAGGTTTCGGGGGTCAGGTGGAAACACCATATATTTT
TRBV7-9	TRBJ2-7	NA	NA	CASSPNEQYF	TGTGCCAGCAGCCCTAACGAGCAGTACTTC
TRBV11-2	TRBJ2-1	TRBD2	NA	CASSFSSGDNEQFF	TGTGCCAGCAGCTTTTCTAGCGGGGACAATGAGCAGTTCTTC
TRBV6-5	TRBJ1-5	NA	once	CASRPRDGGQPQHF	TGTGCCAGCAGACCCCGGGACGGCGGGCAGCCCCAGCATTTT
TRBV5-4	TRBJ1-4	NA	NA	CASSLEDEKLFF	TGTGCCAGCAGCTTGGAGGATGAAAAACTGTTTTTT
TRBV9	TRBJ1-5	NA	once	CASSENSNQPQHF	TGTGCCAGCAGCGAGAATAGCAATCAGCCCCAGCATTTT
TRBV27	TRBJ1-6	NA	NA	CASSLSLGPNSPLHF	TGTGCCAGCAGTTTATCGCTAGGACCTAATTCACCCCTCCACTTT
TRBV19	TRBJ1-1	TRBD1	few	CASNPGQGVTEAFF	TGTGCCAGTAATCCGGGACAGGGGGTAACTGAAGCTTTCTTT
TRBV19	TRBJ1-1	NA	NA	CASSFMNTEAFF	TGTGCCAGTAGCTTCATGAACACTGAAGCTTTCTTT
TRBV7-8	TRBJ2-5	TRBD1	NA	CASSLGQGNGETQYF	TGTGCCAGCAGCTTAGGACAGGGGAACGGGGAGACCCAGTACTTC
TRBV6-5	TRBJ2-1	NA	NA	CASSSLNEQFF	TGTGCCAGCAGCTCCCTTAATGAGCAGTTCTTC
TRBV14	TRBJ1-2	NA	NA	CASSAATNYGYTF	TGTGCCAGCAGCGCAGCCACAAACTATGGCTACACCTTC